Below, one TCR beta chain is given with its context. The antigen remains undetermined. Assay: immunoSEQ multiplex PCR; the TCRdb copy retains only in-frame clones and omits some. In the table there are tens of thousands of clones, approximately 97% of which are singletons. Separate from the roughly 700-subject first cohort, the roughly 120-subject validation cohort was the one that the donors belonged to. The source of the sample is a study of cytomegalovirus exposure and HLA in healthy donors. Findings and caveats of the study: According to reports, the classifier identified cytomegalovirus status with high specificity and sensitivity.

Germline CDR1 reads SGHDN; CDR2 reads FVKESK. The V end was cut by 0 bases, the J end by 0 bases, with 6 bases between. CDR3 length equals 14 residues. The rearrangement uses TRBV14 and TRBJ2-7; no clear D gene. The specimen sequenced was PBMCs. This TCR was recovered from a woman younger than 30 in good health and CMV-seropositive. This CDR3 is CASSQEVYSYEQYF. CDR3 DNA: TGTGCCAGCAGCCAAGAGGTCTACTCCTACGAGCAGTACTTC.